In its sample, the clone carrying this TCR beta chain was seen a few times. In the original workflow: It was from reference gene primer amplification that nucleated cell counts were estimated. The repertoire was sequenced with immunoSEQ multiplex PCR; TCRdb's copy has only in-frame clones and lacks some. The V and J calls and clone size are taken from that table; D and trimming were inferred from the DNA. The table includes a few hundred thousand clones, about 83% detected once. These data originate in a study of blood T cell repertoires in COVID-19. Study-wide background: Collection of acute and convalescent COVID-19 samples took place in the United States, Italy and Spain. Sources were T cells, B-cell-depleted T cells, or PBMCs; the material itself was cDNA or gDNA.

CDR3 length equals 16 residues. The junction had 8 bases not matched to a gene; V was cut back by 5 bases and J by 3 bases. Germline lookup yields CDR1 SEHNR and CDR2 FQNEAQ (reference sequence). Patients of the Seattle cohort, enrolled during active infection, were followed longitudinally. The TCR comes from a woman under 40 with COVID-19, enrolled during active disease. The chain combines TRBV7-9 with TRBJ2-3; TRBD2 matches at 10 bases. Sequencing was done on a sample of peripheral blood. In DNA form, the CDR3 reads TGTGCCAGCAGCCTCGGTCGAGCGGGGGGGACAGATACGCAGTATTTT. Translating gives CASSLGRAGGTDTQYF.